The source of this TCR beta chain is a study of human T cells and chemical hapten exposure. Documented time point: pre-sensitization, week 0. Treatment reported: therapeutic diphenylcyclopropenone sensitization with weekly scalp DPC. Trimming took off 5 bases at V and 0 bases at J, with 17 bases between the two ends. The CDR3 has 18 residues. Germline CDR1 is SGHVS and CDR2 is FQNEAQ. From the RACE reads, TCRdb called clonotypes with MiXCR, one entry per CDR3 protein. Of 300,000 to 450,000 distinct CDR3 sequences listed, 5.1% are singletons. This sequence joins TRBV7-8 and TRBJ2-6; D gene ambiguous. This receptor was taken from a woman aged 45-59 years with alopecia areata. Some clones in this sample may be carry-over from other donors' samples. The sequenced sample was whole blood, obtained in connection with sensitization to the hapten diphenylcyclopropenone (DPC). In DNA form, the CDR3 reads TGTGCCAGCAGCCCGTCCCTCAGAACAGACTCTGGGGCCAACGTCCTGACTTTC. Translating gives CASSPSLRTDSGANVLTF. Full variable domain (outside the CDR3, taken from reference TRBV7-8 and TRBJ2-6): GAGVSQSPRYKVAKRGQDVALRCDPISGHVSLFWYQQALGQGPEFLTYFQNEAQLDKSGLPSDRFFAERPEGSVSTLKIQRTQQEDSAVYLCASSPSLRTDSGANVLTFGAGSRLTVL.